The 18 T cell receptor beta chains below all came from one sample that was sequenced in a study of blood T cell repertoires in COVID-19. The assay was immunoSEQ multiplex PCR, and TCRdb's table has in-frame clones only and misses some. The data contain approximately 60,000 clones, roughly three quarters of them seen just once; the ten biggest clones take up over 12%. The source material was peripheral blood. The source of these receptors is a man in his fifties or sixties with COVID-19, enrolled during active disease.

This clone was seen only once. This chain uses TRBV27 with TRBJ2-7; 7 nucleotides align to TRBD1. J gave up 3 bases and V 3 bases, and 8 bases lay outside the gene matches. The CDR3 sequence is 15 residues long. Germline CDR1 and CDR2: MNHEY and SMNVEV (reference sequence). The CDR3 DNA follows: TGTGCCAGCAGTTTCTTCGGGACAGCTTTCTACGAGCAGTACTTC. Encoded protein: CASSFFGTAFYEQYF.

The rearrangement uses TRBV6-5 and TRBJ1-5, with TRBD1 matching over 8 bases. CDR3 length equals 14 residues. V lost 4 bases to trimming and J lost 5 bases; unmatched junction nucleotides: 4. Germline V gene lookup returns CDR1 MNHEY and CDR2 SVGAGI. The CDR3 region has the DNA TGTGCCAGCAGTTCACAGGGGGGGGATCAGCCCCAGCATTTT. Translating it yields CASSSQGGDQPQHF.

This clone was recorded once. The chain joins TRBV5-4 to TRBJ1-1, with 7 bases lining up with TRBD1. Germline V gene data show CDR1 as SGHNT and CDR2 as YYREEE (reference sequence). V shed 6 bases and J 1 base; nucleotides not matched to a gene: 15. This CDR3 contains 17 residues. CDR3: CASTGTVTGATNTEAFF. The CDR3 region has the DNA TGTGCCAGCACGGGAACCGTAACAGGGGCTACGAACACTGAAGCTTTCTTT.

The J gene is TRBJ2-3, the V gene TRBV3-1 (or the pseudogene TRBV3-2); TRBD2 matches 8 bases. The CDR3 is 16 residues long. J gave up 3 bases and V 5 bases, and 10 bases lay outside the gene matches. The germline V gene has CDR1 LGHDT and CDR2 YNNKEL (reference sequence). Here the CDR3 reads CASSFRGSGATDTQYF. The CDR3 DNA reads as TGTGCCAGCAGCTTCCGGGGTAGCGGGGCTACAGATACGCAGTATTTT.

The CDR3 sequence is CASSLDRGGETQYF. CDR3 in DNA: TGTGCCAGCAGCTTAGATAGGGGAGGAGAGACCCAGTACTTC. The chain recombines TRBV11-2 with TRBJ2-5; D is perhaps TRBD2 (6 bases). The germline V gene has CDR1 SGHAT and CDR2 FQNNGV. The germline V and J ends were trimmed by 0 bases and 4 bases, with 9 bases remaining between them. This CDR3 comprises 14 residues. Based on the CDR3 plus reference TRBV11-2 and TRBJ2-5, the full variable domain is EAGVAQSPRYKIIEKRQSVAFWCNPISGHATLYWYQQILGQGPKLLIQFQNNGVVDDSQLPKDRFSAERLKGVDSTLKIQPAKLEDSAVYLCASSLDRGGETQYFGPGTRLLVL.

This clone was counted once. The V gene is TRBV6-6, the J gene TRBJ2-3; 8 bases align to TRBD2. The germline V gene has CDR1 MNHNY and CDR2 SVGAGI (reference sequence). V shed 8 bases and J 5 bases; nucleotides not matched to a gene: 15. The CDR3 length is 16 residues. CDR3 coding DNA: TGTGCCAGCGGATCCCCCGGGGGGGGTCCGTTAGATACGCAGTATTTT. Protein product: CASGSPGGGPLDTQYF.

J is TRBJ2-7 and V is TRBV15, with D unresolved. Trimming took off 1 base at V and 2 bases at J, with 6 bases between the two ends. There are 13 residues in the CDR3. The germline CDR1 and CDR2 sequences are LNHNV and YYDKDF (reference sequence). CDR3 protein: CATSRGAAYEQYF. CDR3 nucleotides: TGTGCCACCAGCAGAGGGGCAGCCTACGAGCAGTACTTC.

This chain joins TRBV21-1 and TRBJ2-2; TRBD2, the table's D call, was not compared with the DNA. TRBV21-1 is classified as a pseudogene. The CDR3 covers 15 residues. Here the CDR3 DNA reads TGTGCCAGCAGCCATCCGGACTCCAGGACCGGGGAGCTGTTTTTT. Encoded protein: CASSHPDSRTGELFF.

V usage is TRBV29-1 and J usage is TRBJ2-2, with D uncertain. Looked up from germline, CDR1 is SQVTM and CDR2 is ANQGSEA. The CDR3 runs 16 residues. V was cut by 4 bases and J by 2 bases, with 17 bases left in between. The CDR3 region has the DNA TGCAGCGTTGGACAACCCGGAACTTCTAACACCGGGGAGCTGTTTTTT. Protein: CSVGQPGTSNTGELFF.

The chain is built from TRBV7-9 and TRBJ2-3, with 15 bases that match TRBD2. The CDR3 covers 15 residues. V lost 4 bases, J lost 5 bases, and 1 base stayed unmatched. Germline CDR1 SEHNR, CDR2 FQNEAQ (reference sequence). The CDR3 coding sequence is TGTGCCAGCAGCTCGGGACTAGCGGGAGGAGATACGCAGTATTTT. Protein product: CASSSGLAGGDTQYF.

This chain joins TRBV28 and TRBJ2-3; D uncertain. Germline CDR1 reads MDHEN; CDR2 reads SYDVKM. V gave up 10 bases and J gave up 2 bases, with 4 bases separating them. This CDR3 comprises 10 residues. In nucleotides, the CDR3 is TGTGCCACTAACACAGATACGCAGTATTTT. It yields the protein CATNTDTQYF. Full variable domain (remainder filled in from reference TRBV28 and TRBJ2-3): DVKVTQSSRYLVKRTGEKVFLECVQDMDHENMFWYRQDPGLGLRLIYFSYDVKMKEKGDIPEGYSVSREKKERFSLILESASTNQTSMYLCATNTDTQYFGPGTRLTVL.

J is TRBJ2-5 and V is TRBV6-6, with D maybe TRBD1 (6 bases). Germline V CDR1 and CDR2: MNHNY, SVGAGI (reference sequence). The CDR3 consists of 14 residues. Trimming pared 7 bases from V and 7 bases from J, leaving 19 bases between. The CDR3: CASTPDRRVGTQYF. The CDR3 DNA is TGTGCCAGCACGCCAGACAGGAGAGTCGGGACCCAGTACTTC.

The rearrangement uses TRBV6-6 and TRBJ1-1, with 9 bases identical to TRBD1. This CDR3 spans 13 amino acids. The V gene's germline CDR1 is MNHNY and CDR2 SVGAGI (reference sequence). V lost 5 bases, J lost 7 bases, and 5 bases stayed unmatched. The DNA of the CDR3 is TGTGCCAGCAGTGACAGGGGGGTGGATGAAGCTTTCTTT. Residues: CASSDRGVDEAFF.

This rearrangement joins TRBV29-1 to TRBJ2-7; 9 nucleotides align to TRBD1. Germline assignment: CDR1 SQVTM and CDR2 ANQGSEA. The CDR3 runs 12 residues. J gave up 4 bases and V 7 bases, and 5 bases lay outside the gene matches. CDR3 region: CSGGTGRYEQYF. The CDR3 DNA sequence: TGCAGCGGGGGGACAGGGAGATACGAGCAGTACTTC.

V is TRBV14 and J is TRBJ2-1; TRBD2 agrees at 10 bases. Trimming took 2 bases from V and 7 from J; bases not matched to a gene: 8. The CDR3 length is 16 residues. Germline CDR1 and CDR2: SGHDN and FVKESK. CDR3 in DNA: TGTGCCAGCAGCCAAAAGCGGGGGGGCCGGGTGAATGAGCAGTTCTTC. Amino acid sequence: CASSQKRGGRVNEQFF.

CDR3 region: CSARDQLTEFF. The CDR3 DNA follows: TGCAGTGCTAGAGATCAACTCACGGAGTTCTTC. This sequence joins TRBV20-1 and TRBJ2-1; D remains unclear. CDR3 size: 11 residues. Germline CDR1 and CDR2: DFQATT and SNEGSKA (reference sequence). V was trimmed by 0 bases and J by 14 bases, leaving 11 bases between them.

The rearrangement joins TRBV6-5 to TRBJ2-1, with D possibly matching TRBD1 (5 bases). The V gene's germline CDR1 is MNHEY and CDR2 SVGAGI. Trimming took off 7 bases at V and 0 bases at J, with 13 bases between the two ends. The CDR3 runs to 15 residues. CDR3 region: CASKRQSSSYNEQFF. The CDR3 nucleotides are TGTGCCAGCAAACGACAGAGTAGCTCCTACAATGAGCAGTTCTTC.

The chain has TRBV13 and TRBJ2-3; 9 positions match TRBD2. CDR3 length equals 18 residues. V dropped 5 bases and J dropped 2; count of bases not matched to a gene: 14. CDR1 is PRHDT and CDR2 is FYEKMQ in the germline V gene (reference sequence). The CDR3 coding sequence is TGTGCCAGCAGCCGTTGGGGGCGGGGGGGCCCAGACACAGATACGCAGTATTTT. Protein sequence: CASSRWGRGGPDTDTQYF. Variable domain in full (rest from reference TRBV13 and TRBJ2-3): AAGVIQSPRHLIKEKRETATLKCYPIPRHDTVYWYQQGPGQDPQFLISFYEKMQSDKGSIPDRFSAQQFSDYHSELNMSSLELGDSALYFCASSRWGRGGPDTDTQYFGPGTRLTVL.